Sequencing of this TCR beta chain was carried out in a study of radiotherapy plus CTLA-4 blockade in lung cancer. The study's findings and limits: TCR clones originating in tumors grew in number in blood after radiotherapy plus ipilimumab.

On this clone: As yet, its antigen is unknown.

Here immunoSEQ multiplex PCR was the method, and the copy in TCRdb shows in-frame clones only, minus some. The data show over 95,000 clones, about four fifths seen once. Germline lookup yields CDR1 SGHNT and CDR2 YYREEE (reference sequence). The CDR3 is made up of 15 amino acids. The V segment lost 4 bases and the J segment 2 bases; nucleotides outside the gene matches: 3. The clonotype originates from a human donor with non-small cell lung cancer who had a partial response to radiotherapy plus ipilimumab. Some clones in this sample may be carry-over from other donors' samples. The material sequenced was peripheral blood, taken from a patient treated with radiotherapy plus ipilimumab. J is TRBJ2-6 and V is TRBV5-4, with 7 bases fitting TRBD2. The CDR3 is CASSLGLAGANVLTF. The CDR3 nucleotides read TGTGCCAGCAGCCTCGGACTAGCTGGGGCCAACGTCCTGACTTTC.